This entry is about one T cell receptor (beta chain). This sample was included in a study of blood T cell repertoires in COVID-19. This CDR3 region has 16 residues. Germline V gene data show CDR1 as MNHNS and CDR2 as SASEGT. Trimming took off 2 bases at V and 6 bases at J, with 18 bases between the two ends. Repertoires were generated with immunoSEQ multiplex PCR, while TCRdb's copy carries only in-frame clones and drops some. This sample carries 450,000 to 500,000 clones, roughly 85% of them seen once, and the ten largest clones take approximately 2.9%. The source material was peripheral blood. This clonotype was sampled from a human donor in a cohort sampled during active COVID-19. The rearrangement joins TRBV6-1 to TRBJ2-3; the D gene is possibly TRBD2 (6 bases). The CDR3: CASSETRDSFADTQYF. DNA for the CDR3: TGTGCCAGCAGTGAAACGCGGGACTCATTCGCGGATACGCAGTATTTT.